The sequence of this T cell receptor beta chain was determined in a study of Graves' ophthalmopathy and Graves' hyperthyroidism. Findings of the study overall: Blood shared most expanded thyroid clonotypes above 0.001 frequency.

The sequenced template was RNA, covering the TCR beta CDR3 region. Second-round multiplex PCR came after first-round RT-PCR with HTBI primers. TCRdb ran MiXCR on the multiplex PCR reads and lists one entry per CDR3 protein. The top ten hold over 8.5% of the sample, which has about 1.2 million distinct CDR3 sequences, about 40% seen once. V lost 10 bases to trimming and J lost 9 bases, with 22 bases between them. This CDR3 is built from 15 residues. The germline V gene has CDR1 LNHDA and CDR2 SQIVND (reference sequence). This clonotype came up many times. What it binds is unknown. Ages of hyperthyroidism patients ran from 18 to 65, and their diagnoses were new, under 2 months' duration. The study excluded patients with other autoimmune diseases, uncontrolled infections, pregnancy or lactation. Orbital computed tomography and thyroid ultrasound, along with TRAb, serum thyroxine and clinical symptoms, underpinned diagnosis.

The sample was peripheral blood or thyroid tissue (not recorded which). The TCR was taken from an adult man with Graves' hyperthyroidism. The chain recombines TRBV19 with TRBJ1-6; D unclear. The CDR3 here is CATMKTGKAGSPLHF. CDR3 nucleotide sequence: TGTGCCACTATGAAGACCGGGAAAGCGGGTTCACCCCTCCACTTT.